The sequence of this T cell receptor beta chain was determined in a study of shared clonotypes between healthy human individuals. CDR1 is SGHTA, CDR2 FQGNSA, per germline. V trimming: 5 bases; J trimming: 10 bases; junction bases outside the gene matches: 3. The CDR3 is 12 residues long. Broader study findings: The authors sampled blood alone, and tissue repertoires likely differ.

This clone was observed at least ten times. The antigen remains undetermined. Measured with immunoSEQ multiplex PCR; TCRdb has only the in-frame clones, and not every one. The data show approximately 980,000 clones, over 60% seen once. The TCR originated in a man between 18 and 35 years old in good health. The V gene is TRBV7-2, the J gene TRBJ2-1; 9 bases fit TRBD2. Sequenced: memory CD4+ T cells sorted from blood. The subset denotes: CD45RA-negative fraction. CDR3 sequence (DNA): TGTGCCAGCAGCGCGCTAGCGGGGGAGCAGTTCTTC. Amino acid sequence: CASSALAGEQFF.